This T cell receptor beta chain is drawn from a study of beta chain features in type 1 diabetes. Sequenced material consisted of expressed TCRB transcripts (all of the isolated RNA was reverse transcribed). Only in-frame clones appear in the TCRdb table, and some are missing; sequencing was by immunoSEQ multiplex PCR. The profile covers 350,000 to 400,000 clones, with about 15% appearing a single time and approximately 0.019% taken by the ten largest. This clone was counted only a few times. The antigen is undetermined. Regarding the study as a whole: The naive, central memory and Treg TCRB repertoires of patients appeared to be more similar to one another than those of healthy donors.

The CDR3 is made up of 12 amino acids. V was shortened by 2 bases and J by 6 bases, with 7 bases between the two germline ends. The germline V gene has CDR1 LGHNA and CDR2 YNFKEQ. This clonotype was obtained from a woman under 30 in good health. This rearrangement joins TRBV4-2 to TRBJ1-2; D might be TRBD1 (5 bases). The sample taken for sequencing was naive CD4+ T cells from blood. CDR3 amino acids: CASSQQGNGYTF. The CDR3 DNA reads as TGTGCCAGCAGCCAACAGGGAAATGGCTACACCTTC.